The table lists the clone carrying this TCR beta chain with a few counts. Germline values: CDR1 SNHLY, CDR2 FYNNEI. The CDR3 runs 13 residues. The V and J ends lost 1 base and 0 bases respectively, with 3 bases between them. This record comes from a study of OX40 agonist ivuxolimab in advanced cancers. Data came from immunoSEQ multiplex PCR; TCRdb stores just in-frame clones and leaves some out. The sample consists of tens of thousands of clones, 81% of them appearing once. The specimen comprised CD4+ or CD8+ T cells sorted from blood, sampled in a trial of the OX40 agonist ivuxolimab. This TCR was sampled from an adult with an advanced solid tumor such as melanoma, head and neck, liver or kidney cancer. This chain links TRBV2 with TRBJ2-5; the D is unclear. The CDR3 loop is CASSEGHQETQYF. Written as DNA, the CDR3 is TGTGCCAGCAGTGAAGGGCACCAAGAGACCCAGTACTTC.